The 2 T cell receptor beta chains listed next were all sequenced from one sample in a study of tumor-infiltrating lymphocytes in primary liver carcinoma. Researchers generated TCR beta cDNA from approximately 0.55 ug of total RNA, relying on a constant-region primer. Researchers made the TCR beta libraries by running three nested multiplex PCR rounds with slightly modified ARM-PCR. Both of the initial two PCR rounds ran for nine to ten cycles and employed TRBV1-TRBV30 forward primers alongside a C-beta reverse primer. TCRdb re-analysed the multiplex PCR reads in MiXCR, keeping a single row per CDR3 protein. The data hold some 180,000 distinct CDR3 sequences, with less than 65% observed a single time. For blood RNA, unsorted whole blood served as the source, and germline DNA was extracted too. Sequenced input: peripheral blood. These receptors originate from a man aged 35-49 years with primary liver carcinoma and hepatitis B virus infection.

This sequence joins TRBV7-8 and TRBJ2-7; 7 bases line up with TRBD1. The J segment lost 0 bases and the V segment lost 10 bases, leaving 12 bases of the junction unmatched. Germline V gene data show CDR1 as SGHVS and CDR2 as FQNEAQ. The CDR3 contains 15 residues. The CDR3 DNA is TGTGCCAACACTCCCAAGGGGGCAGACTCCTACGAGCAGTACTTC. It codes for CANTPKGADSYEQYF.

This clonotype came up once. Compared with germline, one end of the junction differs, possibly owing to a read error. The V and J genes are TRBV12-3 or TRBV12-4 and TRBJ2-1; 7 bases are a match to TRBD1. This CDR3 comprises 15 residues. This CDR3 reads CASSKTGCSFNEQFF. In DNA, the CDR3 is TGTGCCAGCAGCAAGACAGGGTGCTCCTTCAATGAGCAGTTCTTT.